The present T cell receptor beta chain was sequenced within a study of cytomegalovirus exposure and HLA in healthy donors (dated by TCRdb to 2015 to 2018). Study-level background: An earlier analysis of roughly 610 of the donors reported approximately 280 Gb of sequence data and 95 million to 120 million unique TCR beta sequences obtained from about 179 million T cells. About 280 gigabases of sequencing data and approximately 92 million unique TCR sequences made up an early release that covered 500 to 700 HLA-typed donors. The genetic ancestry cluster associated with self-reported Caucasian donors included 80% to 90% of the roughly 400 genotyped donors. The aim of the study was to test whether cataloging public T cell receptors could identify signatures of past pathogen exposure. The T cell repertoires of 700 or so subjects were profiled by immunosequencing and related to cytomegalovirus serostatus. A separate validation cohort of over a hundred different subjects was used in addition to the approximately 700-subject first cohort. To predict cytomegalovirus infection status, the study combined high-throughput TCR immunosequencing, statistical association of individual TCRs with disease status, and machine learning. A later analysis re-examined previously published TCR beta repertoires from more than 600 donors and added high-resolution HLA genotyping to investigate patterns of TCR occurrence. Rather than drawing on any new phenotypic data, the later analysis identified candidate immune exposures from TCR beta sequences and the way those sequences occurred across donors. To decide whether each TCR beta V gene segment behaved as functional or pseudogenic, an earlier analysis of nearly 600 of the donors relied on high-throughput TCR beta sequencing. Alongside the repertoire data, information on donor age, sex, ethnicity and CMV serostatus was compiled. A later genetic analysis used genome-wide SNP genotypes for 398 of the 666 donors, treating that subset as a discovery cohort. Every discovery cohort repertoire had been produced on one sequencing platform. HLA typing covered class I and class II loci at four-digit resolution. The number of donors typed differed by locus, with roughly 620-630 for A, B, C, DRB1 and DQB1, 522 for DQA1, 600 to 610 for DPA1, and 450 to 480 for DPB1. Four or five DR-DQ haplotypes were treated as single units for association and clustering because of strong linkage in the cohort. Among 300 to 450 genotyped donors of the cohort, an average of about 240,000 unique TCR beta nucleotide sequences were sequenced per donor, about a sixth of them non-productive.

The cohort was made up of several hundred healthy bone marrow donors. At the time of sampling, all cohort members were nominally healthy, though unrecorded immune exposures were likely present. The donor was CMV seronegative and belonged to the group of roughly 330 seronegative cohort members. Each donor provided a peripheral blood sample, and peripheral blood mononuclear cells were used for TCR beta sequencing. The Qiagen DNeasy Blood Extraction Kit was used to extract genomic DNA from the blood cell samples. On this clone itself: Which antigen it targets is not known. Base qualities are not provided; no much larger clone lies one nucleotide away.

The CDR3 measures 14 amino acids from cysteine to phenylalanine. Just CDR3 DNA is preserved here, 42 bases in frame from base 1. Based on the germline V gene, the CDR1 and CDR2 sequences are SGDLS and YYNGEE. At the junction V is shortened by 0 bases and J by 6 bases, with 11 bases in between. Libraries were prepared through the immunoSEQ multiplex PCR assay. The multiplex PCR relied on a mix of 60 forward primers for TCR Vbeta segments and 13 reverse primers for TCR Jbeta segments. The CDR3 region of rearranged TCR beta genes was amplified from genomic DNA by a multiplex PCR assay. On the Illumina HiSeq System, the amplified TCR beta libraries were sequenced as 87-base-pair reads. The published analysis was carried out like this. In a later analysis, tens of millions of unique TCR beta chains were counted across the 666 repertoires, and around 10 million of these chains were shared by at least two donors. Raw reads were error-corrected and collapsed into unique sequences with a nearest-neighbor algorithm that merged closely related sequences to remove PCR and sequencing errors. Alignment of CDR3 sequences to IMGT reference sequences was used to assign V, D and J gene segments. For a sequence to be retained, a match of at least six nucleotides was required to both a V gene segment and a J gene segment. A rearrangement was called productive if the CDR3 had no stop codons and remained in frame with V and J, and every other rearrangement was called non-productive. CDR3 was defined by IMGT convention, running from the second conserved V-encoded cysteine to the conserved J-encoded phenylalanine. Sequences without an unambiguous match to a single V gene segment were excluded from the earlier analysis of several hundred of the donors. In an earlier analysis of 450 to 700 of the donors, V segments were called functional above 56.7% productive rearrangements and were called segregating when the between-donor standard deviation exceeded 5%. A statistical classification framework was built for diagnosing cytomegalovirus status from the catalog of TCR beta chain sequences. V and J gene assignment, in a later analysis, came from comparing TCR nucleotide sequences with IMGT/GENE-DB human TR gene sequences. The TCRdist pipeline was used in a later analysis to assign CDR3 sequences and most-parsimonious VDJ recombination scenarios. A later analysis defined each TCR beta chain by its CDR3 amino acid sequence plus V-gene family, and excluded reads lacking a unique V-gene family. As a way to deal with suspected cross-contamination and a sequencing artifact, a later analysis dropped hundreds of nucleotide sequences that were highly shared and had low generation probability. For each public chain, a later analysis derived a clonal expansion index from normalized ranks of inferred template counts within each repertoire. Generation probabilities in a later analysis came from a VDJ recombination model fitted to out-of-frame rearrangements, and those results were checked against IGoR. A later analysis scored TCR-TCR, TCR-HLA and TCR-CMV co-occurrence with hypergeometric tests, applying a repertoire-size bias correction to TCR pairs. False discovery rates were estimated in a later analysis by permuting HLA or CMV assignments 20 times. A later analysis grouped co-occurring TCRs with DBSCAN, adding TCRdist sequence similarity when clustering within HLA-allele-positive subsets. For co-occurrence clustering, repertoires with fewer than 30,000 or more than 120,000 public chains were excluded, along with roughly five repertoires with anomalous nucleotide sharing. What TCRdb holds here is the immuneACCESS table cut down to in-frame rearrangements. Part of the clones is not present; checked against another copy, under half of the missing clones reflect an unresolved V gene, and the others are unexplained. V, J and clone size were drawn from that table, and D and trimming were deduced from the DNA. The sample table lists about 40,000 clones, approximately 63% of them with a count of one. Around 4% of the sample goes to the ten largest clones.

The research as a whole found: Correlated functional status among segregating V segments might reflect linkage disequilibrium, but an unknown experimental factor could not be ruled out. Most TCR sequences were seen in very few donors, while some public TCRs were found in many individuals. In a later genetic analysis, fewer N-insertions in productive TCRs were reported among donors in an Asian-associated ancestry cluster than the roughly 700-donor mean. When HLA alleles, especially DR and DQ, strongly co-occurred, attributing TCR associations to individual alleles was difficult. Roughly uniform sequencing depth across donors was assumed in presence/absence analyses, although this assumption may not hold. According to a later analysis, most CMV-associated TCR beta chains appeared to be HLA-restricted, and the HLA associations seemed to be driven largely by CMV exposure. Only TCR beta chains were sequenced in this cohort, and the absence of alpha or paired-chain data limited detectable features. An earlier analysis of 450 to 750 of the donors showed that most TCR beta V segments appeared in productive rearrangements either about 90% or about 30% of the time, which broadly matched IMGT annotations. Compared with equally common non-associated chains, HLA-associated TCR beta chains in a later analysis were more clonally expanded and had lower generation probabilities. According to a later analysis, parvovirus B19, influenza, CMV and Epstein-Barr virus appeared linked to several top co-occurrence clusters. Because HLA typing was missing for some donors at each locus, association tests included only the typed subset. Over 15 rarely observed V segments, including chromosome 9 orphons, were excluded from the earlier analysis of about 600 of the donors because counts were too low. CMV serostatus was the only immune exposure information available for the cohort. A later analysis associated about 17,000 TCR beta sequences with specific HLA alleles at a false discovery rate of 0.05. A later genetic analysis associated a missense DCLRE1C variant with V-gene and J-gene trimming of TCR beta chains, and an independent cohort replicated the association. The classifier was reported to diagnose cytomegalovirus status with high specificity and sensitivity in both the original cohort and the validation cohort. Three of the identified cytomegalovirus-associated TCR beta chains were confirmed in vitro to be specific for cytomegalovirus antigens. The 87-base-pair reads could not distinguish some IMGT-functional V segments, including TRBV6-2 and TRBV6-3, so those segments were excluded. A cluster of highly shared sequence variants was judged likely to be a technical artifact of the sequencing pipeline. A later analysis found that TCR association rates varied across HLA loci, with DRB1 alleles showing the most associated TCRs and HLA-C alleles the fewest. A further reported finding was that TCR beta sequences accurately predicted the HLA-A and HLA-B alleles for most subjects in the first cohort. A total of around 150 TCR beta chains were listed by the study as associated with cytomegalovirus. The authors suggested that the approach could potentially be extended to other disease states and immunological phenotypes.

The rearranged segments are TRBV9 and TRBJ2-3; TRBD2 is perhaps the D gene, given 5 matching bases. Sequences were obtained from PBMCs. The receptor comes from a man aged 40-49 years in good health and CMV-seronegative. The CDR3 loop reads CASSVGGLGDTQYF. The DNA reads as follows: TGTGCCAGCAGCGTAGGAGGGTTGGGGGATACGCAGTATTTT.